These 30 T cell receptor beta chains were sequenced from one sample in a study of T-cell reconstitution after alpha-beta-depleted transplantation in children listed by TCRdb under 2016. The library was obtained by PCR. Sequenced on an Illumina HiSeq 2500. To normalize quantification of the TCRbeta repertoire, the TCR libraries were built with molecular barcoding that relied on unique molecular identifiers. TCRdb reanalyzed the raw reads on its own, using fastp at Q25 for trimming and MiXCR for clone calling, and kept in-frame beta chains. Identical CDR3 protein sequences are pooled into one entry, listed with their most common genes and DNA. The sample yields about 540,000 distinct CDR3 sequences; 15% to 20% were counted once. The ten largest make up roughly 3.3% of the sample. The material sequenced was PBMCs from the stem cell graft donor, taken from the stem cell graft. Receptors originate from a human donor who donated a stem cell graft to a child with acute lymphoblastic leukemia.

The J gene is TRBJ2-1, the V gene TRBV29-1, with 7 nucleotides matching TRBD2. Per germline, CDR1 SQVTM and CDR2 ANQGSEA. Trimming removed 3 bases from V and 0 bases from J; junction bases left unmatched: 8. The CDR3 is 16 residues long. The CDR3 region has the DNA TGCAGCGTTGATCCTACTAGCGTAAGCTCCTACAATGAGCAGTTCTTC. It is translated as CSVDPTSVSSYNEQFF.

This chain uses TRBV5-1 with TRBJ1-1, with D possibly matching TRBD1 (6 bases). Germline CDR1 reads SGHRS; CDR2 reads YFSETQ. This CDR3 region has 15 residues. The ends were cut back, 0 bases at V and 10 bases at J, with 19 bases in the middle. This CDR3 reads CASSLAGAGGQGAFF. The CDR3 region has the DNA TGCGCCAGCAGCTTGGCCGGGGCGGGGGGGCAAGGAGCTTTCTTT.

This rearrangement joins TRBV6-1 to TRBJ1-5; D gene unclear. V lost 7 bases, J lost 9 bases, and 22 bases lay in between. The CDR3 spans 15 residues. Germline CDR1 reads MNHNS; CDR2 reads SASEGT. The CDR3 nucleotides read TGTGCCAGCACTAAAATCCAGATTATAGCCTGGCCCCAGCATTTT. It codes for CASTKIQIIAWPQHF.

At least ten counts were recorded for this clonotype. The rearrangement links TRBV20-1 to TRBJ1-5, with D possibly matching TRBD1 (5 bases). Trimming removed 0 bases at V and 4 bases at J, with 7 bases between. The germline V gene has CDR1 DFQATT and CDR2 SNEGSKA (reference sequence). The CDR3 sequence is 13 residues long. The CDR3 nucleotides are TGCAGTGCTAGAGAGCCAGGGAATCAGCCCCAGCATTTT. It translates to CSAREPGNQPQHF.

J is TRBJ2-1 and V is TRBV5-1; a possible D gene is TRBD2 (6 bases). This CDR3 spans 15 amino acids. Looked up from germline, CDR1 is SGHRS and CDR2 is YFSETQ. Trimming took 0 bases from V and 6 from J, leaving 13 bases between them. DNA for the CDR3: TGCGCCAGCAGCTTGGCCGATCGGGGGAGCAATGAGCAGTTCTTC. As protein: CASSLADRGSNEQFF.

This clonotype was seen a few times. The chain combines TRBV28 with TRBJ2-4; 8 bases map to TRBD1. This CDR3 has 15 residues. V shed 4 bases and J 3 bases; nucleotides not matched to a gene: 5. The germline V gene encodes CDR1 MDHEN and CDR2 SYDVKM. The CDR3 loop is CASSSSDRVKNIQYF. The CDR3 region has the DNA TGTGCCAGCAGTTCCTCGGACAGGGTCAAAAACATTCAGTACTTC.

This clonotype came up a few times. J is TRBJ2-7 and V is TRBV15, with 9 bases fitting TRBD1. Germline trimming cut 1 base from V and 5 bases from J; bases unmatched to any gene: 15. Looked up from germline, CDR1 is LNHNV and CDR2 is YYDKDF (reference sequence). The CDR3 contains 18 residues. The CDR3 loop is CATSRAITGGDPRNEQYF. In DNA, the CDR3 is TGTGCCACCAGCAGAGCCATCACAGGGGGCGATCCCCGGAACGAGCAGTACTTC.

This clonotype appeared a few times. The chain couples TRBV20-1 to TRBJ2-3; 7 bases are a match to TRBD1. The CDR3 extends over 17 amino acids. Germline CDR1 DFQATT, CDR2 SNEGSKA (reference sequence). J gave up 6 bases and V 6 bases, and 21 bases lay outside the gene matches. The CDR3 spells CSATPPGTEFSGDTQYF. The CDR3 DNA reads TGCAGTGCGACTCCACCCGGGACAGAGTTCTCCGGGGATACGCAGTATTTT.

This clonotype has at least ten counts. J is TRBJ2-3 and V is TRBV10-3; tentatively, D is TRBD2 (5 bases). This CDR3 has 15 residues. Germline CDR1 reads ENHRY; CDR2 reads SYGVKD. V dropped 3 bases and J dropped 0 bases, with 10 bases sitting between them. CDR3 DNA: TGTGCCATCAGTGACTTCGGGGTTAGCACAGATACGCAGTATTTT. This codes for CAISDFGVSTDTQYF.

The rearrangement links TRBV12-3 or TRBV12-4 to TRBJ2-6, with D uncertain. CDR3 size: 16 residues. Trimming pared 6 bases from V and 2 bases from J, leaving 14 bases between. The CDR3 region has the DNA TGTGCCAGCAGATCACCTCGTTACCCTGGGGCCAACGTCCTGACTTTC. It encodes CASRSPRYPGANVLTF.

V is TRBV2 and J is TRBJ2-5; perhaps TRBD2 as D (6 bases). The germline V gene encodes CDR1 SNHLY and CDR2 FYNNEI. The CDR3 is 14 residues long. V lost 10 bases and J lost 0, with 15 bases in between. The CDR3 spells CANKERVYQETQYF. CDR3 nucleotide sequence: TGTGCCAACAAAGAGCGGGTGTACCAAGAGACCCAGTACTTC.

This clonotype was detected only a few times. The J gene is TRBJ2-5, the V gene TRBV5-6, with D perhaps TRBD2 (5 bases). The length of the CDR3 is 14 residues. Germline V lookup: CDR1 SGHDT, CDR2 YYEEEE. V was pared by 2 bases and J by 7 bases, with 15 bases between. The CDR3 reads CASSFGIKPGTQYF. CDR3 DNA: TGTGCCAGCAGCTTCGGGATCAAACCGGGGACCCAGTACTTC. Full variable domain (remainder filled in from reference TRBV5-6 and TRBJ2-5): DAGVTQSPTHLIKTRGQQVTLRCSPKSGHDTVSWYQQALGQGPQFIFQYYEEEERQRGNFPDRFSGHQFPNYSSELNVNALLLGDSALYLCASSFGIKPGTQYFGPGTRLLVL.

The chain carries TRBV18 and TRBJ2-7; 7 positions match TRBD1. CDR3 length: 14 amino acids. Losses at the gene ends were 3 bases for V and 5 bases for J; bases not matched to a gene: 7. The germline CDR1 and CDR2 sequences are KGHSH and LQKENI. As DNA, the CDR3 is TGTGCCAGCTCACCTGGCTTACAGGGGAACGAGCAGTACTTC. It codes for CASSPGLQGNEQYF.

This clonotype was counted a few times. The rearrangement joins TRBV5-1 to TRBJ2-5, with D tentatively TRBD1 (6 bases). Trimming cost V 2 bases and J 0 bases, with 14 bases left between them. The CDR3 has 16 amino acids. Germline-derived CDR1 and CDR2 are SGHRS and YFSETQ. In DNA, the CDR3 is TGCGCCAGCAGCTTCCAGGGGTCTTTGTACCAAGAGACCCAGTACTTC. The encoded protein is CASSFQGSLYQETQYF. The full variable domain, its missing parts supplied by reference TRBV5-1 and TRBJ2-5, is KAGVTQTPRYLIKTRGQQVTLSCSPISGHRSVSWYQQTPGQGLQFLFEYFSETQRNKGNFPGRFSGRQFSNSRSEMNVSTLELGDSALYLCASSFQGSLYQETQYFGPGTRLLVL.

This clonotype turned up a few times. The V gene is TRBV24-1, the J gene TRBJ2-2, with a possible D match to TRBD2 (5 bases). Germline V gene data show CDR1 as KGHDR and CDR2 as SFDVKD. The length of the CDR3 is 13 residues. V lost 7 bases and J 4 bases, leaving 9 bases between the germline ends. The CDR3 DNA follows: TGTGCCACCAGGTCTGCGGGCACCGGGGAGCTGTTTTTT. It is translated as CATRSAGTGELFF.

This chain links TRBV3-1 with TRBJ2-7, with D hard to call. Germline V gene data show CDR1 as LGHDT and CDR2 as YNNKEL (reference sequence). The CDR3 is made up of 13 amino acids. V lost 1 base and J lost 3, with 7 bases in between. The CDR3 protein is CASSQAPVYEQYF. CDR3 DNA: TGTGCCAGCAGCCAAGCCCCCGTCTACGAGCAGTACTTC.

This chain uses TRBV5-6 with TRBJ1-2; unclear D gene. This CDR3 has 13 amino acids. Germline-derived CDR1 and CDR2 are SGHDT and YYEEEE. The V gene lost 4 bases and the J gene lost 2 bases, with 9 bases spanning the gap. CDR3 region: CASSRTVNYGYTF. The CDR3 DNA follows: TGTGCCAGCAGCCGAACAGTAAACTATGGCTACACCTTC. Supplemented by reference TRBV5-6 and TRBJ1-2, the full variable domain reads DAGVTQSPTHLIKTRGQQVTLRCSPKSGHDTVSWYQQALGQGPQFIFQYYEEEERQRGNFPDRFSGHQFPNYSSELNVNALLLGDSALYLCASSRTVNYGYTFGSGTRLTVV.

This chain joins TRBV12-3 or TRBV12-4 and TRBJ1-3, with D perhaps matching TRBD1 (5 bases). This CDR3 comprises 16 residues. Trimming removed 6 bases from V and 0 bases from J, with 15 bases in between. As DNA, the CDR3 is TGTGCCAGCAGGATGCAGGGATTAGTCTCTGGAAACACCATATATTTT. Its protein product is CASRMQGLVSGNTIYF.

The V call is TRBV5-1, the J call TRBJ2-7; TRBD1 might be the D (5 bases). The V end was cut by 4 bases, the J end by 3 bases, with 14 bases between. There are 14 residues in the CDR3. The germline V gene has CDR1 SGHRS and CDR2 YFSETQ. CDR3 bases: TGCGCCAGCAGCCCCGGCTCAGGGAACTACGAGCAGTACTTC. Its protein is CASSPGSGNYEQYF.

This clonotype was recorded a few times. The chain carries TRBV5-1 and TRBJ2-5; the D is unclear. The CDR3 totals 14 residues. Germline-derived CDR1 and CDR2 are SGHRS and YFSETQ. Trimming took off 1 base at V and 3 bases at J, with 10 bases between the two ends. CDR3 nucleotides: TGCGCCAGCAGCTTGACCTCTGCTAAAGAGACCCAGTACTTC. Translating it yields CASSLTSAKETQYF.

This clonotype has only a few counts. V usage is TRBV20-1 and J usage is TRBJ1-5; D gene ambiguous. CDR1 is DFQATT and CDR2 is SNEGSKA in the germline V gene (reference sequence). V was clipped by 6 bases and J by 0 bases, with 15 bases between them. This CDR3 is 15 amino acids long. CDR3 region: CSAWTEPVSNQPQHF. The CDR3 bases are TGCAGTGCCTGGACCGAGCCAGTTAGCAATCAGCCCCAGCATTTT.

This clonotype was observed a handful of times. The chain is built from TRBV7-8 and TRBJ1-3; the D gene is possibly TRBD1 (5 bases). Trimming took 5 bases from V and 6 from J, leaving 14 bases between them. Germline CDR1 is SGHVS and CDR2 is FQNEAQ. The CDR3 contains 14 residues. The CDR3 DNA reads TGTGCCAGCAGCAAGGGGCCAGACCAAAACACCATATATTTT. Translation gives CASSKGPDQNTIYF.

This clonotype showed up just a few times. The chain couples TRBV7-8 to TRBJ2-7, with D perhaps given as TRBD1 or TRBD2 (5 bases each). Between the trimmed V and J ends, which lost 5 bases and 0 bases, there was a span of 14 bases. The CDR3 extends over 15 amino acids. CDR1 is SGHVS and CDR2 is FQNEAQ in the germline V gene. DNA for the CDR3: TGTGCCAGCAGCGGTGGGGGTGGGGTCTCCTACGAGCAGTACTTC. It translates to CASSGGGGVSYEQYF. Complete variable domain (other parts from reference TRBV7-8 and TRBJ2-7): GAGVSQSPRYKVAKRGQDVALRCDPISGHVSLFWYQQALGQGPEFLTYFQNEAQLDKSGLPSDRFFAERPEGSVSTLKIQRTQQEDSAVYLCASSGGGGVSYEQYFGPGTRLTVT.

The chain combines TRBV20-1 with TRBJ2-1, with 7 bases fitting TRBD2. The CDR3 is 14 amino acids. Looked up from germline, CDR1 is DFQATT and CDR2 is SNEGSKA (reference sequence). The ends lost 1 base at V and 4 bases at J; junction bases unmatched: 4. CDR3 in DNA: TGCAGTGCTAGAGTACTAGCGTTTTACAATGAGCAGTTCTTC. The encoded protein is CSARVLAFYNEQFF.

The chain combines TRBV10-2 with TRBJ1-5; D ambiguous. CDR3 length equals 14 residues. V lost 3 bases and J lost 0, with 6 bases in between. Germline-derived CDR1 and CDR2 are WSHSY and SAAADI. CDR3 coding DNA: TGCGCCAGCAGTGAAAACGGTAGCAATCAGCCCCAGCATTTT. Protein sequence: CASSENGSNQPQHF.

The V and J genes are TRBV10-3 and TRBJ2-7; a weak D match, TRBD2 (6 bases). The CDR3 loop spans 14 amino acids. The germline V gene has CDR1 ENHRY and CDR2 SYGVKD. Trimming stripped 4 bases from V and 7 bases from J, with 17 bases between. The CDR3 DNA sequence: TGTGCCATCAGTGGAACAGAGAGCGGAGGGGAGCAGTACTTC. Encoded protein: CAISGTESGGEQYF.

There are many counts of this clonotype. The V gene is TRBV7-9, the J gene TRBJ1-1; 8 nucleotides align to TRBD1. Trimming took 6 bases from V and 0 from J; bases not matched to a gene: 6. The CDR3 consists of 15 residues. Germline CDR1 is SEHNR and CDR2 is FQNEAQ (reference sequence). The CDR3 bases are TGTGCCAGCAGTTCCGGACAGGGTATGAACACTGAAGCTTTCTTT. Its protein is CASSSGQGMNTEAFF.

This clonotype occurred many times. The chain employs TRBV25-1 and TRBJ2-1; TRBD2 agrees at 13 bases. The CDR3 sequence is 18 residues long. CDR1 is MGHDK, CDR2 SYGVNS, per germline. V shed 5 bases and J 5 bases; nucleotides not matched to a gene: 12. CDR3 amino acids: CASSPDTPGLAGHNEQFF. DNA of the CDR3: TGTGCCAGCAGTCCCGACACCCCGGGACTAGCGGGGCACAATGAGCAGTTCTTC. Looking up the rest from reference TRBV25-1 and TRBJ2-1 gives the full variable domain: EADIYQTPRYLVIGTGKKITLECSQTMGHDKMYWYQQDPGMELHLIHYSYGVNSTEKGDLSSESTVSRIRTEHFPLTLESARPSHTSQYLCASSPDTPGLAGHNEQFFGPGTRLTVL.

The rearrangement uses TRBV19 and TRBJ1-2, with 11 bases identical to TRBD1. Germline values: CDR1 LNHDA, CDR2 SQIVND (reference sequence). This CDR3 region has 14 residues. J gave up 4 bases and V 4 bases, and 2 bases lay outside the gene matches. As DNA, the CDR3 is TGTGCCAGTAGTACCGGACAGGGGGCCTATGGCTACACCTTC. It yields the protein CASSTGQGAYGYTF.

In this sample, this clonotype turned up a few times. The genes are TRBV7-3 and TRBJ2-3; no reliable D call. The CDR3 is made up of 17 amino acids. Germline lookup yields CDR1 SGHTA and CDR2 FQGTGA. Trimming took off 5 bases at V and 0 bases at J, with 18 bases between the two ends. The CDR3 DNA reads TGTGCCAGCAGCCCAACTCTGGGCGCCTCAAGCACAGATACGCAGTATTTT. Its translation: CASSPTLGASSTDTQYF.